This TCR beta chain is from a study of neurological immune-mediated disorders. The germline gives CDR1 DFQATT, CDR2 SNEGSKA (reference sequence). This CDR3 is built from 12 residues. Trimming stripped 1 base from V and 6 bases from J, with 10 bases between. In TCRdb, the 5' RACE reads were re-called with MiXCR into one record per CDR3 protein. The repertoire consists of tens of thousands of distinct CDR3 sequences, with just over 2.5% occurring once and the leading ten covering 1.1%. PBMCs numbering 2 million and stored at -80 C yielded the unsorted libraries. This clonotype has at least ten counts. The chain has TRBV20-1 and TRBJ2-7; D is perhaps TRBD2 (5 bases). The sample comprised PBMCs. The sequence was collected from a woman aged 25-40 years with multiple sclerosis. The CDR3 DNA reads TGCAGTGCTAGAGGACCTGAGGGCGAGCAGTACTTC. Protein: CSARGPEGEQYF.